The subject of this entry is one T cell receptor beta chain. What it binds is unknown. One junction end does not reproduce the germline sequence, and a read error may be involved. The V gene's germline CDR1 is SGHTA and CDR2 FQGNSA. The CDR3 consists of 14 residues. The data belong to a study of blood T cells in healthy people across ages. Findings and caveats of the study: PBMCs went unsorted, and a conclusive naive versus antigen-experienced comparison was therefore prevented. Older age went with lower TCR beta diversity per million T cells, in a roughly linear way.

The use of a sample-barcoded 5' primer and a J-beta primer mix characterized a second PCR of roughly 6 to 11 cycles. TCRdb fed the 5' RACE reads into MiXCR, producing one record per CDR3 protein. The data contain more than 900,000 distinct CDR3 sequences, 25% to 35% of them seen just once; the ten biggest clones take up about a tenth. These records were also assigned to another study, of T cells of mothers and their children.

Sequencing input: blood. V and J are TRBV7-2 and TRBJ2-7, with D uncertain. The source is a woman aged 40 to 50 in good health. Written as DNA, the CDR3 is TGTGCCAGCAGCTTGGGCCGAAGCTCCTACGAGCAGGACTTC. This translates into CASSLGRSSYEQDF.